The present TCR beta chain was sequenced within a study of cytomegalovirus exposure and HLA in healthy donors. Findings of the study overall: It was 150 to 200 TCR beta chains that were listed as cytomegalovirus-associated. Later analysis demonstrated an association between a missense DCLRE1C variant and TCR beta V- and J-gene trimming.

Per the germline V gene, CDR1 is MNHEY and CDR2 is SMNVEV (reference sequence). The trim removed 1 base at V and 5 bases at J, leaving 2 bases unmatched. The CDR3 has 14 amino acids. Points on this clone: The antigen remains undetermined.

The PCR was carried out with 60 Vbeta primers and 13 Jbeta primers. Data came from immunoSEQ multiplex PCR; TCRdb stores just in-frame clones and leaves some out. The table has 180,000 or so clones, around 80% seen once. V usage is TRBV27 and J usage is TRBJ1-5; 7 nucleotides align to TRBD1. The sample consisted of PBMCs. This clonotype was obtained from a woman aged 45-60 years in good health and CMV-seropositive. CDR3 coding DNA: TGTGCCAGCAGTTTATTCAGGGGGGATCAGCCCCAGCATTTT. Its translation: CASSLFRGDQPQHF.